This T cell receptor (beta chain) is drawn from a study of cytomegalovirus exposure and HLA in healthy donors. Germline CDR1 is MGHDK and CDR2 is SYGVNS. V was trimmed by 4 bases and J by 4 bases, leaving 11 bases between them. The CDR3 length is 15 residues. A single count supports this clone. Sequenced by immunoSEQ multiplex PCR; TCRdb stores in-frame clones only, minus some. The table includes some 180,000 clones, around 80% detected once. The material sequenced was PBMCs. The rearrangement uses TRBV25-1 and TRBJ2-6, with unresolved D. The TCR was taken from a woman under 40 in good health and CMV-seronegative. In DNA form, the CDR3 reads TGTGCCAGCAGTGCCCATGGGCTGGGGGCCAACGTCCTGACTTTC. The encoded protein is CASSAHGLGANVLTF.